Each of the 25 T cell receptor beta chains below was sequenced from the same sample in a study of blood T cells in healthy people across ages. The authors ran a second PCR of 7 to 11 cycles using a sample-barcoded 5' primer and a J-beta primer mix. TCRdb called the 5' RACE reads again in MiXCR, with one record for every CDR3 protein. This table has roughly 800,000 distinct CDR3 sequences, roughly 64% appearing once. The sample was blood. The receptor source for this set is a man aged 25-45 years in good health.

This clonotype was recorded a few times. CDR3 nucleotide sequence: TGCAGCGTGAGGGACAAACAGTACGAGCAGTACTTC. Translation: CSVRDKQYEQYF. The chain has TRBV29-1 and TRBJ2-7, with TRBD1 as a possible D gene (6 bases). The germline V gene has CDR1 SQVTM and CDR2 ANQGSEA. Trimming left V 6 bases short and J 4 bases short, with 13 bases between. This CDR3 has 12 residues.

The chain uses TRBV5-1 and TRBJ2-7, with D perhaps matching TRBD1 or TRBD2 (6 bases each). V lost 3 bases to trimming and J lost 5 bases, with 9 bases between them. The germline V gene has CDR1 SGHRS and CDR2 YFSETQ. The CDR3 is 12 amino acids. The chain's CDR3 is CASSWGANEQYF. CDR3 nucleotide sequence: TGCGCCAGCAGCTGGGGGGCAAACGAGCAGTACTTC.

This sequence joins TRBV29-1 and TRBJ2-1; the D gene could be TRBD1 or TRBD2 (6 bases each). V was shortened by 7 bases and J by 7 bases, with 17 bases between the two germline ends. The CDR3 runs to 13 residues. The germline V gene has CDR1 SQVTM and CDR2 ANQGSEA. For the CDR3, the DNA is TGCAGCGCCGCGGGGCAGGGGATAAATGAGCAGTTCTTC. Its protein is CSAAGQGINEQFF.

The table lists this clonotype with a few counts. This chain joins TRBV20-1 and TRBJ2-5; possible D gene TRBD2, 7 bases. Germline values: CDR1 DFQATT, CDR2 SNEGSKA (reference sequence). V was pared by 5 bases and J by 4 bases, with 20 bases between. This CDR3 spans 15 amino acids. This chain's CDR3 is CSAYTAGHMSETQYF. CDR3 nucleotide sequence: TGCAGTGCTTACACAGCGGGACACATGTCAGAGACCCAGTACTTC.

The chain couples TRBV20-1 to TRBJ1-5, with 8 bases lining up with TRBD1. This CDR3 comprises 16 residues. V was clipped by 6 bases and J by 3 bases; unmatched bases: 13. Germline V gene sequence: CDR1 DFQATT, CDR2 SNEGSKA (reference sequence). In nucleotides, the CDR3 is TGCAGTGCCCAAAGCCTACCGGGACAGGACAATCAGCCCCAGCATTTT. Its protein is CSAQSLPGQDNQPQHF.

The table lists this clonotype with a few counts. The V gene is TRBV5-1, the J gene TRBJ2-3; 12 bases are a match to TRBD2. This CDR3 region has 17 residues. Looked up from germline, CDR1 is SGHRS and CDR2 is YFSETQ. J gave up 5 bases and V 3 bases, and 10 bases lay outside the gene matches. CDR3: CASSSSSGRASEDTQYF. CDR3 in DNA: TGCGCCAGCAGCTCCTCTAGCGGGAGGGCCTCGGAAGATACGCAGTATTTT.

Here the CDR3 DNA reads TGTGCCAGCGGGGCAGGGACCTACGAGCAGTACTTC. The encoded protein is CASGAGTYEQYF. The V and J genes are TRBV12-3 or TRBV12-4 and TRBJ2-7; a possible D gene is TRBD1 (5 bases). Trimming stripped 8 bases from V and 2 bases from J, with 10 bases between. This CDR3 region has 12 residues.

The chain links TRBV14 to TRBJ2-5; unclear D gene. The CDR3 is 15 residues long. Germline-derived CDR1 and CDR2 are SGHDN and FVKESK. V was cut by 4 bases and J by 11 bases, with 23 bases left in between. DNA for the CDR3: TGTGCCAGCAGCCGGCATGCTCGGTTCCTCTCGGAGCAGTACTTC. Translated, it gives CASSRHARFLSEQYF.

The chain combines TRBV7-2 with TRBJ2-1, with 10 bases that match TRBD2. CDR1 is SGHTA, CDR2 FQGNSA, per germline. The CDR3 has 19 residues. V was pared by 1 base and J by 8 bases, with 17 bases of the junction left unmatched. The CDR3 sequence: CASSLVSRASGGHGDEQFF. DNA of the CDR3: TGTGCCAGCAGCTTAGTTTCGAGGGCTAGCGGGGGTCACGGGGATGAGCAGTTCTTC.

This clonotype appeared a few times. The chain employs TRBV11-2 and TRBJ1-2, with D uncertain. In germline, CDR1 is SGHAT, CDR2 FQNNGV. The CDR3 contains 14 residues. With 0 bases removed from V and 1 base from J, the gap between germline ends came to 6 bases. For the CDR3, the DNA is TGTGCCAGCAGCTTAGAGCGGAATAACTATGGCTACACCTTC. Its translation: CASSLERNNYGYTF.

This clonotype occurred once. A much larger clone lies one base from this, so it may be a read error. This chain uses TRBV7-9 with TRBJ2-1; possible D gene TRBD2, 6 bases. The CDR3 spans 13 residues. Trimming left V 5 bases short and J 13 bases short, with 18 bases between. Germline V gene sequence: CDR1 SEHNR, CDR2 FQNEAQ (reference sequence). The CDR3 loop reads CASSRDSKETQFF. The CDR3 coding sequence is TGTGCCAGCAGCCGGGACTCGAAAGAGACCCAGTTCTTC.

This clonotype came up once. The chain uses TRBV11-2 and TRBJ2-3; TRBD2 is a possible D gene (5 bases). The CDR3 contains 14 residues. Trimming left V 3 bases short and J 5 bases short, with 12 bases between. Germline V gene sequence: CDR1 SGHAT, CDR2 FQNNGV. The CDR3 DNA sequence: TGTGCCAGCAGCTTGGGTAGCGCAGGAGATACGCAGTATTTT. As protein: CASSLGSAGDTQYF.

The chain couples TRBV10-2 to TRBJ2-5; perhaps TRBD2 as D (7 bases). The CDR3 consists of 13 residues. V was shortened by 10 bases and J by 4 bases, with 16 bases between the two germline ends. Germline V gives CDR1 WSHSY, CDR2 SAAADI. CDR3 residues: CATMGGRGETQYF. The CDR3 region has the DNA TGCGCCACCATGGGGGGGCGCGGAGAGACCCAGTACTTC.

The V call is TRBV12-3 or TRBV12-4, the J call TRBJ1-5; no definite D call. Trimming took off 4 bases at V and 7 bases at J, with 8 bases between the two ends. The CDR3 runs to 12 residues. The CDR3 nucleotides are TGTGCCAGCAGTTATCACGGGCAGCCCCAGCATTTT. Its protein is CASSYHGQPQHF.

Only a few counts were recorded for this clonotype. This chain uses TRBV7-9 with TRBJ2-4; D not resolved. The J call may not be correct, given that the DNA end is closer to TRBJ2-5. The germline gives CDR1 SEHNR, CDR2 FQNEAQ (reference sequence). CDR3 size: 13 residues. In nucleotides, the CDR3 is TGTGCCAGCAGCTCTAGGGAACAAGAGACCCAGTACTTC. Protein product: CASSSREQETQYF.

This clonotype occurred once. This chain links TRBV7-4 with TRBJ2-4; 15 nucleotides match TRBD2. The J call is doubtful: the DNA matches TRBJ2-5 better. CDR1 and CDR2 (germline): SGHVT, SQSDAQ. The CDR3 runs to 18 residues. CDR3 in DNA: TGTGCCAGCAGCTTGGGACTAGCGGGGGGCGAGTACCGAGAGACCCAGTACTTC. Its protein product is CASSLGLAGGEYRETQYF.

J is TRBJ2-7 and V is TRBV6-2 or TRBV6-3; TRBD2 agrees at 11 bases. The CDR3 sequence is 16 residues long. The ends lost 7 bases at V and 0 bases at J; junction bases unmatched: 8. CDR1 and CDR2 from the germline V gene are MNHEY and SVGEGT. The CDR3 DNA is TGTGCCAGCAACTGGGGACTAGCGGCGCTCTCCTACGAGCAGTACTTC. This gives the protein CASNWGLAALSYEQYF.

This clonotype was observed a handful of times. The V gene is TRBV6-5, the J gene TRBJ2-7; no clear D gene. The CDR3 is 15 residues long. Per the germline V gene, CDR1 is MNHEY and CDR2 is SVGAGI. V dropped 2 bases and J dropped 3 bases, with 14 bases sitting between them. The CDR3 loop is CASSYGPPPNYEQYF. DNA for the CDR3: TGTGCCAGCAGTTACGGGCCCCCCCCAAACTACGAGCAGTACTTC.

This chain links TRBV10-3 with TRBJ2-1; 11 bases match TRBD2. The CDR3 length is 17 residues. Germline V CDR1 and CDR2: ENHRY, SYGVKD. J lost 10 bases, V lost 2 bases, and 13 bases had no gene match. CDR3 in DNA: TGTGCCATCAGTGAGCCGACGGAGACTAGCGGGACCTACGAGCAGTTCTTC. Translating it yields CAISEPTETSGTYEQFF.

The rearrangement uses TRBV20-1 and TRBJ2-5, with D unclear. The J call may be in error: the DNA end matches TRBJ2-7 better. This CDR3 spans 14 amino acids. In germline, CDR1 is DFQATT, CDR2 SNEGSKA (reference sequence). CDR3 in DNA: TGCAGTGCTAGATTGGCCGGATGGGCCTACGAGCAGTACTTC. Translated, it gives CSARLAGWAYEQYF.

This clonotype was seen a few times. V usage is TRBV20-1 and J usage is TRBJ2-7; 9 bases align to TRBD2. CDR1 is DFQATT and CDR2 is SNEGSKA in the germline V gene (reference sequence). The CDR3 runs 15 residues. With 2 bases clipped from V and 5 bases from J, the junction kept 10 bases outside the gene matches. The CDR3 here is CSARPDSGGKNEQYF. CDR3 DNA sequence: TGCAGTGCTAGACCCGATAGCGGGGGAAAGAACGAGCAGTACTTC.

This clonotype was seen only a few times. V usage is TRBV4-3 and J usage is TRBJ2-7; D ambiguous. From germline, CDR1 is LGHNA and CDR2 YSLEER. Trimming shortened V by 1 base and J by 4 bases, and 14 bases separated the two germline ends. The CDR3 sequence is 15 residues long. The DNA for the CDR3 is TGCGCCAGCAGCCAAGGGGTAGGATCTATTTACGAGCAGTACTTC. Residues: CASSQGVGSIYEQYF.

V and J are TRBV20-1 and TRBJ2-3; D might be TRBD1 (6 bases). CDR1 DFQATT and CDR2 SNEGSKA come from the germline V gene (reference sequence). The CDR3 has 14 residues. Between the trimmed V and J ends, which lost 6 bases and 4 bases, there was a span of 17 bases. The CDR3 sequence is CSAIDRSGADTQYF. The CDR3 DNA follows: TGCAGTGCAATCGACCGGTCAGGGGCAGATACGCAGTATTTT.

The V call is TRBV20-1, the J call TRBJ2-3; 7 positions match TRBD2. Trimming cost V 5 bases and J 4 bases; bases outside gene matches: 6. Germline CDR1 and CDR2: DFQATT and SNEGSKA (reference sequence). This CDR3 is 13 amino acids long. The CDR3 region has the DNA TGCAGTGCTCCAGCGGGGATGTCAGATACGCAGTATTTT. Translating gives CSAPAGMSDTQYF.

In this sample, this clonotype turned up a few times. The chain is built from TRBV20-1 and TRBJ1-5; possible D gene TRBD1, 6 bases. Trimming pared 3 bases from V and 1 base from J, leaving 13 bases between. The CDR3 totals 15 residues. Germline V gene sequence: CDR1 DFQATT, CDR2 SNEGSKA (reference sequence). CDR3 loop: CSASKGDLSNQPQHF. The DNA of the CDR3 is TGCAGTGCTAGTAAGGGGGACCTGAGCAATCAGCCCCAGCATTTT.